The rows below give T cell receptor beta chains drawn from one sample of a study of blood T cell repertoires in COVID-19. Some clones are missing from TCRdb's copy, which holds only in-frame ones; the method was immunoSEQ multiplex PCR. This sample has approximately 140,000 clones, with under 90% found just once. Sequenced sample: peripheral blood. The source of these receptors is a human donor in a cohort sampled during active COVID-19. Each CDR3 is given with its conserved first and last residue. A D gene is named only where the DNA matches it firmly. Part of the rows lack a size; the others show once, few, many or a class for expanded clones.

v_call	j_call	d_call	clone_size	cdr3_aa	cdr3_nt
TRBV19	TRBJ1-1	.	.	CASSTQGGGGTEAFF	TGTGCCAGTAGTACCCAGGGTGGGGGGGGTACTGAAGCTTTCTTT
TRBV7-9	TRBJ2-7	.	.	CASSPQDVEQYF	TGTGCCAGCAGCCCTCAGGATGTGGAGCAGTACTTC
TRBV5-4	TRBJ1-2	TRBD1	.	CASSFDRGGYGYTF	TGTGCCAGCAGCTTTGACAGGGGTGGCTATGGCTACACCTTC
TRBV20-1	TRBJ2-5	.	.	CSASQDGTQYF	TGCAGTGCTAGCCAGGATGGGACCCAGTACTTC
TRBV4-1	TRBJ2-7	.	.	CASSLQAQGGYEQYF	TGCGCCAGCAGCCTCCAGGCACAAGGGGGTTACGAGCAGTACTTC
TRBV30	TRBJ1-1	.	.	CAWSPRSTTEAFF	TGTGCCTGGAGCCCGAGGTCGACCACTGAAGCTTTCTTT
TRBV5-6	TRBJ2-4	.	.	CASSPRVDKNIQYF	TGTGCCAGCAGCCCACGGGTAGACAAAAACATTCAGTACTTC
TRBV15	TRBJ1-2	.	.	CATSREYGGEGGYTF	TGTGCCACCAGCAGAGAGTATGGCGGTGAGGGTGGCTACACCTTC
TRBV6-5	TRBJ1-3	.	.	CASSYSDRHSGNTIYF	TGTGCCAGCAGTTACTCTGACAGACACTCTGGAAACACCATATATTTT
TRBV5-1	TRBJ1-1	.	once	CASSLTGDMNTEAFF	TGCGCCAGCAGCTTGACAGGTGACATGAACACTGAAGCTTTCTTT
TRBV2	TRBJ1-2	.	.	CASRWQANYGYTF	TGTGCCAGCAGATGGCAGGCTAACTATGGCTACACCTTC
TRBV7-2	TRBJ2-1	.	.	CASSPKVAGPNEQFF	TGTGCCAGCAGCCCGAAAGTAGCAGGGCCGAATGAGCAGTTCTTC
TRBV18	TRBJ1-5	.	once	CASSATDNYQPQHF	TGTGCCAGCTCAGCGACAGACAATTATCAGCCCCAGCATTTT
TRBV7-2	TRBJ1-6	TRBD1	.	CASSPRTGAAYNSPLHF	TGTGCCAGCAGCCCCAGGACAGGGGCTGCCTATAATTCACCCCTCCACTTT
TRBV14	TRBJ1-2	.	few	CASSQAPGTTGGYTF	TGTGCCAGCAGCCAAGCTCCCGGGACAACGGGGGGCTACACCTTC
TRBV10-1	TRBJ2-3	.	.	CARPGGDADTQYF	TGCGCCAGGCCCGGGGGAGACGCAGATACGCAGTATTTT
TRBV12-3/TRBV12-4	TRBJ2-5	.	.	CASSFRETQYF	TGTGCCAGCAGTTTCCGAGAGACCCAGTACTTC
TRBV12-3/TRBV12-4	TRBJ1-4	.	.	CASSGSLVEKLFF	TGTGCCAGCAGCGGGTCCTTGGTGGAAAAACTGTTTTTT
TRBV7-2	TRBJ2-5	.	.	CASSAGTVQETQYF	TGTGCCAGCAGCGCAGGGACTGTTCAAGAGACCCAGTACTTC
TRBV12-3/TRBV12-4	TRBJ1-2	.	.	CASSLRHYGYTF	TGTGCCAGCAGTTTGAGGCACTATGGCTACACCTTC
TRBV7-2	TRBJ2-5	.	.	CASSLAAAGLRETQYF	TGTGCCAGCAGCTTAGCGGCAGCGGGCCTCAGAGAGACCCAGTACTTC
TRBV5-8	TRBJ1-2	.	.	CASSLVRKRYGYTF	TGTGCCAGCAGCTTGGTCAGGAAGCGGTATGGCTACACCTTC
TRBV5-1	TRBJ1-1	.	.	CASSPQGGGATEAFF	TGCGCCAGCAGCCCCCAAGGCGGGGGAGCAACTGAAGCTTTCTTT
TRBV9	TRBJ1-2	.	.	CASSKEGLGYGYTF	TGTGCCAGCAGCAAGGAGGGTTTAGGCTATGGCTACACCTTC
TRBV15	TRBJ2-2	TRBD2	once	CATRAGRTTGELFF	TGTGCCACCAGAGCGGGAAGAACGACGGGGGAGCTGTTTTTT
TRBV19	TRBJ1-1	.	.	CASSPAGRGVEAFF	TGTGCCAGTAGTCCCGCCGGCCGGGGGGTAGAAGCTTTCTTT
TRBV7-8	TRBJ2-4	TRBD1	.	CASSSRDRTNLKNIQYF	TGTGCCAGCAGCTCTCGGGACAGGACTAATCTCAAAAACATTCAGTACTTC
TRBV28	TRBJ1-1	TRBD1	.	CASSFAPGQENTEAFF	TGTGCCAGCAGTTTCGCCCCCGGACAGGAGAACACTGAAGCTTTCTTT
TRBV15	TRBJ1-5	TRBD1	.	CATSTRDRGFDQPQHF	TGTGCCACCAGCACCCGGGACAGGGGATTCGATCAGCCCCAGCATTTT
TRBV7-2	TRBJ1-4	.	.	CASSLELNEKLFF	TGTGCCAGCAGCTTAGAGCTTAATGAAAAACTGTTTTTT
TRBV7-2	TRBJ2-6	TRBD1	.	CASSNGQAISGANVLTF	TGTGCCAGCAGCAACGGACAGGCGATCTCTGGGGCCAACGTCCTGACTTTC
TRBV5-6	TRBJ1-6	.	.	CASSLVGESSYNSPLHF	TGTGCCAGCAGCTTGGTTGGGGAGAGCTCCTATAATTCACCCCTCCACTTT
TRBV21-1	TRBJ1-6	.	.	CASRAAGQGRSPLHF	TGTGCCAGTAGGGCGGCGGGACAGGGCCGTTCACCCCTCCACTTT
TRBV15	TRBJ1-1	TRBD1	once	CATSRDRGVEAFF	TGTGCCACCAGCAGAGACAGGGGGGTTGAAGCTTTCTTT
TRBV5-6	TRBJ1-1	.	.	CASSLTGQMNTEAFF	TGTGCCAGCAGCTTGACAGGCCAGATGAACACTGAAGCTTTCTTT
TRBV28	TRBJ1-2	.	.	CASSRTANYGYTF	TGTGCCAGCAGTCGGACAGCTAACTATGGCTACACCTTC
TRBV7-2	TRBJ2-1	TRBD1	few	CASSFTGVSYNEQFF	TGTGCCAGCAGCTTCACAGGGGTCTCCTACAATGAGCAGTTCTTC
TRBV29-1	TRBJ2-5	TRBD2	.	CSVEVAGAGETQYF	TGCAGCGTTGAAGTAGCGGGGGCGGGGGAGACCCAGTACTTC
TRBV12-3/TRBV12-4	TRBJ1-6	TRBD1	.	CASKGTGFSPLHF	TGTGCCAGCAAAGGGACAGGCTTTTCACCCCTCCACTTT
TRBV9	TRBJ1-5	TRBD1	few	CASSGGQGYNQPQHF	TGTGCCAGCAGCGGGGGACAGGGGTATAATCAGCCCCAGCATTTT
TRBV4-1	TRBJ1-1	.	.	CASSQEKYITEAFF	TGCGCCAGCAGCCAAGAAAAATACATAACTGAAGCTTTCTTT
TRBV5-4	TRBJ2-5	.	.	CASSSPGGGGETQYF	TGTGCCAGCAGCTCCCCAGGAGGGGGGGGTGAGACCCAGTACTTC
TRBV9	TRBJ2-3	TRBD2	.	CASSGVGGNTDTQYF	TGTGCCAGCAGCGGGGTGGGAGGGAACACAGATACGCAGTATTTT
TRBV30	TRBJ1-5	.	.	CAWSVSPRSNQPQHF	TGTGCCTGGAGTGTATCCCCTCGGAGCAATCAGCCCCAGCATTTT
TRBV6-5	TRBJ2-7	TRBD2	.	CASRPGGGAYEQYF	TGTGCCAGCAGGCCGGGGGGAGGGGCCTACGAGCAGTACTTC
TRBV10-3	TRBJ2-5	TRBD2	.	CAISESTGLAGETQYF	TGTGCCATCAGTGAGTCGACAGGACTAGCAGGGGAGACCCAGTACTTC
TRBV12-3/TRBV12-4	TRBJ2-7	TRBD1	.	CASSRTGEREQYF	TGTGCCAGCAGTCGCACAGGGGAGCGTGAGCAGTACTTC
TRBV27	TRBJ2-2	.	.	CASRPPGTLYTGELFF	TGTGCCAGCAGACCTCCCGGGACACTATACACCGGGGAGCTGTTTTTT
TRBV19	TRBJ2-1	TRBD2	.	CASNPGLAGGLSYNEQFF	TGTGCCAGTAACCCGGGGCTAGCGGGGGGGCTTTCCTACAATGAGCAGTTCTTC
TRBV5-1	TRBJ1-2	.	.	CASSLAADYYGYTF	TGCGCCAGCAGCTTGGCCGCAGACTACTATGGCTACACCTTC
TRBV28	TRBJ2-5	.	once	CASSLYPKETQYF	TGTGCCAGCAGTTTATATCCAAAAGAGACCCAGTACTTC
TRBV28	TRBJ2-1	TRBD2	.	CASRTASGGSYNEQFF	TGTGCCAGCAGGACTGCTAGCGGGGGGTCCTACAATGAGCAGTTCTTC
TRBV27	TRBJ2-1	TRBD2	.	CASTSAGVAYNEQFF	TGTGCCAGCACCTCGGCGGGGGTGGCCTACAATGAGCAGTTCTTC
TRBV4-3	TRBJ1-1	TRBD1	.	CASSQDKTGFTEAFF	TGCGCCAGCAGCCAGGACAAGACAGGGTTCACTGAAGCTTTCTTT
TRBV7-9	TRBJ1-5	TRBD1	.	CASSSDRGNQPQHF	TGTGCCAGCAGTTCGGACAGGGGGAATCAGCCCCAGCATTTT
TRBV7-8	TRBJ2-1	TRBD1	.	CASSVRTGWGYNEQFF	TGTGCCAGCAGCGTGCGGACAGGGTGGGGATACAATGAGCAGTTCTTC
TRBV2	TRBJ1-5	.	few	CASKDSLQPQHF	TGTGCCAGCAAGGACAGCCTTCAGCCCCAGCATTTT
TRBV3-1/TRBV3-2	TRBJ2-5	TRBD2	.	CASSQGLAGMETQYF	TGTGCCAGCAGCCAAGGGCTAGCGGGGATGGAGACCCAGTACTTC
TRBV9	TRBJ2-2	TRBD2	.	CASSVEGLAAGGELFF	TGTGCCAGCAGCGTAGAGGGACTAGCGGCGGGCGGGGAGCTGTTTTTT
TRBV6-5	TRBJ2-7	.	.	CASSYGTFYEQYF	TGTGCCAGCAGTTACGGGACATTCTACGAGCAGTACTTC